These 15 T cell receptor beta chains came from one sample sequenced in a study of vaccination effects on CD4 cells after COVID-19. Measured with immunoSEQ multiplex PCR; TCRdb has only the in-frame clones, and not every one. There are fewer than 90,000 clones in the sample; under 85% occur only once, and over 0.95% lies in the top ten. Before sequencing, viral peptide pools were used by the ViraFEST assay to expand antigen-specific CD4+ T cells. It was after around eleven days of culture that CD4+ T cells were isolated. Two doses of BNT162b2 or mRNA-1273 vaccine were administered to participants. Their specific antigens are unknown. Source: CD4+ T cells from PBMCs cultured with HCoV-OC43 spike peptides, taken after COVID-19 vaccination. Subset described: HCoV-OC43 spike overlapping peptide pool stimulation. The receptors stem from a human donor who received a COVID-19 vaccine.

The rearrangement uses TRBV6-5 and TRBJ2-7; D is perhaps TRBD2 (7 bases). Trimming left V 6 bases short and J 4 bases short, with 16 bases between. Germline-derived CDR1 and CDR2 are MNHEY and SVGAGI. The CDR3 sequence is 14 residues long. DNA for the CDR3: TGTGCCAGCAGCCGGGCGGGGGCTGGGTACGAGCAGTACGTC. Its protein is CASSRAGAGYEQYV.

The chain links TRBV6-2 or TRBV6-3 to TRBJ2-6; D might be TRBD1 (6 bases). The germline V gene encodes CDR1 MNHEY and CDR2 SVGEGT. V lost 4 bases, J lost 0 bases, and 7 bases lay in between. This CDR3 has 15 amino acids. The CDR3 reads CASSWDISGANVLTF. The DNA of the CDR3 is TGTGCCAGCAGTTGGGACATCTCTGGGGCCAACGTCCTGACTTTC.

The chain links TRBV7-2 to TRBJ1-2; D remains unclear. CDR1 and CDR2 (germline): SGHTA, FQGNSA. Trimming removed 1 base from V and 4 bases from J, with 13 bases in between. CDR3 size: 15 residues. The CDR3 DNA sequence: TGTGCCAGCAGCTTAGTTCAAGGCACAACCTATGGCTACACCTTC. Protein: CASSLVQGTTYGYTF. The full variable domain, with the rest looked up from reference TRBV7-2 and TRBJ1-2, is GAGVSQSPSNKVTEKGKDVELRCDPISGHTALYWYRQSLGQGLEFLIYFQGNSAPDKSGLPSDRFSAERTGGSVSTLTIQRTQQEDSAVYLCASSLVQGTTYGYTFGSGTRLTVV.

The rearrangement uses TRBV10-3 and TRBJ1-6; D is undetermined. With 7 bases removed from V and 2 bases from J, the gap between germline ends came to 12 bases. Looked up from germline, CDR1 is ENHRY and CDR2 is SYGVKD. The CDR3 is 15 amino acids. This CDR3 is CAITKGDTYNSPLHF. The DNA of the CDR3 is TGTGCCATCACAAAGGGTGACACCTATAATTCACCCCTCCACTTT.

The chain employs TRBV30 and TRBJ2-5; D gene unclear. CDR3 length equals 14 residues. Germline loops: CDR1 GTSNPN, CDR2 SVGIG (reference sequence). V was cut by 3 bases and J by 5 bases, with 16 bases left in between. In DNA form, the CDR3 reads TGTGCCTGGAGGAAGACATCCTCCAGGGAGACCCAGTACTTC. Translating gives CAWRKTSSRETQYF.

V usage is TRBV6-6 and J usage is TRBJ1-5; D unresolved. The length of the CDR3 is 13 residues. Trimming stripped 6 bases from V and 2 bases from J, with 8 bases between. Germline V CDR1 and CDR2: MNHNY, SVGAGI (reference sequence). The CDR3 spells CASRGQGNQPQHF. The CDR3 bases are TGTGCCAGCAGGGGCCAGGGCAATCAGCCCCAGCATTTT.

In this sample, this clone turned up once. V usage is TRBV5-1 and J usage is TRBJ1-2; 8 nucleotides agree with TRBD1. The CDR3 covers 16 residues. With 0 bases clipped from V and 0 bases from J, the junction kept 4 bases outside the gene matches. Germline assignment: CDR1 SGHRS and CDR2 YFSETQ. The CDR3 loop is CASSLGTGLTNYGYTF. The CDR3 DNA is TGCGCCAGCAGCTTGGGGACAGGGCTGACTAACTATGGCTACACCTTC. The variable domain in full, with the rest retrieved from reference TRBV5-1 and TRBJ1-2, is KAGVTQTPRYLIKTRGQQVTLSCSPISGHRSVSWYQQTPGQGLQFLFEYFSETQRNKGNFPGRFSGRQFSNSRSEMNVSTLELGDSALYLCASSLGTGLTNYGYTFGSGTRLTVV.

The V call is TRBV24-1, the J call TRBJ2-2; 9 bases map to TRBD1. V lost 6 bases, J lost 1 base, and 14 bases stayed unmatched. The germline V gene has CDR1 KGHDR and CDR2 SFDVKD. CDR3 length equals 19 residues. CDR3 bases: TGTGCCACCAGTTCCCCTGGGGGTACAGGGGGCCAGAACACCGGGGAGCTGTTTTTT. Translated: CATSSPGGTGGQNTGELFF.

The V call is TRBV6-2 or TRBV6-3, the J call TRBJ2-1, with 8 bases fitting TRBD2. The length of the CDR3 is 16 residues. Trimming took 2 bases from V and 0 from J; bases not matched to a gene: 3. CDR1 MNHEY and CDR2 SVGEGT come from the germline V gene. The CDR3 loop is CASSYAGGASYNEQFF. Here the CDR3 DNA reads TGTGCCAGCAGTTACGCCGGGGGGGCCTCCTACAATGAGCAGTTCTTC.

This chain joins TRBV5-1 and TRBJ2-3, with 7 nucleotides matching TRBD1. This CDR3 contains 15 residues. J was trimmed by 4 bases and V by 0 bases; bases with no gene match: 5. Looked up from germline, CDR1 is SGHRS and CDR2 is YFSETQ. The CDR3 sequence: CASSLGGGAADTQYF. The CDR3 DNA reads as TGCGCCAGCAGCTTGGGAGGGGGCGCTGCAGATACGCAGTATTTT.

The sample holds a few counts of this clone. The chain combines TRBV19 with TRBJ1-5; D unresolved. Trimming took off 7 bases at V and 2 bases at J, with 12 bases between the two ends. The germline V gene encodes CDR1 LNHDA and CDR2 SQIVND (reference sequence). The CDR3 sequence is 14 residues long. The CDR3 bases are TGTGCCAGTAAGGAGAGTCGGGGCAATCAGCCCCAGCATTTT. Its protein product is CASKESRGNQPQHF.

This chain uses TRBV5-1 with TRBJ2-1; D call uncertain. Trimming removed 5 bases from V and 3 bases from J, with 12 bases in between. The CDR3 runs to 14 residues. Germline loops: CDR1 SGHRS, CDR2 YFSETQ. The chain's CDR3 is CASRISLDYNEQFF. DNA of the CDR3: TGCGCCAGCAGAATTTCCTTAGACTACAATGAGCAGTTCTTC.

The CDR3 sequence is CASSLGWTATNYGYTF. CDR3 bases: TGTGCCAGCAGCTTAGGTTGGACAGCCACTAACTATGGCTACACCTTC. The chain uses TRBV7-9 and TRBJ1-2, with a weak D call TRBD1 (6 bases). The germline V gene has CDR1 SEHNR and CDR2 FQNEAQ (reference sequence). V was shortened by 1 base and J by 0 bases, with 12 bases between the two germline ends. There are 16 residues in the CDR3.

The J gene is TRBJ1-4, the V gene TRBV28; no definite D call. This CDR3 has 13 residues. V was trimmed by 6 bases and J by 7 bases, leaving 12 bases between them. Per germline, CDR1 MDHEN and CDR2 SYDVKM. DNA for the CDR3: TGTGCCAGCAGGGAAATGCGGGGTGAAAAACTGTTTTTT. It is translated as CASREMRGEKLFF.

The chain employs TRBV6-1 and TRBJ1-1, with TRBD1 identical over 10 bases. This CDR3 region has 13 residues. V lost 3 bases to trimming and J lost 10 bases; unmatched junction nucleotides: 5. Looked up from germline, CDR1 is MNHNS and CDR2 is SASEGT. The CDR3 DNA follows: TGTGCCAGCAGTGACCGGGACAGGGGCAGAGCTTTCTTT. Protein: CASSDRDRGRAFF.